The clone carrying this TCR beta chain was found many times. The antigen is not known. The data belong to a study of spatial heterogeneity in lung cancer. As for the study in general: Each distinct TCR and UMI combination averaged more than ten appearances in raw reads.

Study-level results: Tumor mutation count correlated with how many alpha and beta TCRs expanded intratumorally.

Every molecule of TCR cDNA had its own unique molecular identifier. TCRdb fed the 5' RACE reads into MiXCR, producing one record per CDR3 protein. The data contain approximately 12,000 distinct CDR3 sequences, around 10% of them singletons. Described time point: sample taken at primary tumor resection. Whole RNA came from tumor, nontumor lung or frozen PBMC and was sequenced without being sorted. Germline V CDR1 and CDR2: SGHRS, YFSETQ. The CDR3 runs 16 residues. Trimming shortened V by 2 bases and J by 1 base, and 16 bases separated the two germline ends. This chain joins TRBV5-1 and TRBJ2-7; D perhaps matches TRBD2 (5 bases). The sample in question was lung tumor tissue, obtained at surgery. This TCR was recovered from a female donor with early-stage non-small cell lung cancer. The CDR3 protein is CASSLEARGRSYEQYF. The CDR3 DNA sequence: TGCGCCAGCAGCTTAGAGGCTAGAGGGCGTTCCTACGAGCAGTACTTC.